This section outlines one TCR beta chain sequence together with its context. Urothelial carcinoma in patients was locally advanced or metastatic. The sample originates from a study of PD-L1 blockade in urothelial cancer. At the level of the study: Atezolizumab (1,200 mg intravenously every 3 weeks) began in about 2014 for patients. Each participant's history included 0 to 3 prior chemotherapy regimens.

The CDR3 runs to 15 residues. Germline CDR1 SGDLS, CDR2 YYNGEE. Trimming took 0 bases from V and 4 from J, leaving 11 bases between them. Every PCR received spiked-in synthetic TCR analog templates. Assay: immunoSEQ multiplex PCR; the TCRdb copy retains only in-frame clones and omits some. This table has around 33,000 clones, more than 65% appearing once. The sequenced sample was PBMCs, obtained around atezolizumab (anti-PD-L1) treatment. This chain uses TRBV9 with TRBJ1-3; a possible D gene is TRBD1 (6 bases). The TCR was taken from a man between 65 and 85 years old with urothelial cancer. As DNA, the CDR3 is TGTGCCAGCAGCGTAGGACAGGTTTGGGGAAACACCATATATTTT. It encodes CASSVGQVWGNTIYF.